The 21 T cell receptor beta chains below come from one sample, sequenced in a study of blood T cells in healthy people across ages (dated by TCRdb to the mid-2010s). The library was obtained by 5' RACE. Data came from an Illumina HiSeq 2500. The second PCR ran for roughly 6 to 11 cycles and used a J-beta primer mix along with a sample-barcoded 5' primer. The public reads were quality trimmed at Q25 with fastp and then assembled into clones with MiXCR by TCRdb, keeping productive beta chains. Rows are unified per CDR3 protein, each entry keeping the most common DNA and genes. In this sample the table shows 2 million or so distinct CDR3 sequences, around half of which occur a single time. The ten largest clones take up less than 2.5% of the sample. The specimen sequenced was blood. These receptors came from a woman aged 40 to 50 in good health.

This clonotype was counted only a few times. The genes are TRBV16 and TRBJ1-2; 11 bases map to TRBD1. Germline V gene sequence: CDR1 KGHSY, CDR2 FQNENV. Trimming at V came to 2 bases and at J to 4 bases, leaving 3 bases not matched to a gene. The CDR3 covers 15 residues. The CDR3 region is CASSQRTGGVYGYTF. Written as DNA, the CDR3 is TGTGCCAGCAGCCAAAGGACAGGGGGCGTCTATGGCTACACCTTC.

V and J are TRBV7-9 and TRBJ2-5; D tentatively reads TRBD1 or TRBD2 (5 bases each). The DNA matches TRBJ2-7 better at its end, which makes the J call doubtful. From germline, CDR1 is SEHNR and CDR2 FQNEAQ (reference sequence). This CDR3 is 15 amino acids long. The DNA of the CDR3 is TGTGCCAGCAGCTTCGGCCGGGACCGACTTTACGAGCAGTACTTC. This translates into CASSFGRDRLYEQYF.

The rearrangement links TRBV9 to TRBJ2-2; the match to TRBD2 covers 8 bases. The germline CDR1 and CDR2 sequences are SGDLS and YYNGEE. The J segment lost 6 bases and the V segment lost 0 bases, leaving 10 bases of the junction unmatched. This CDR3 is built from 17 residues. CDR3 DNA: TGTGCCAGCAGCGTAGATCGGGGGGGGAATTTGGCCGGGGAGCTGTTTTTT. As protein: CASSVDRGGNLAGELFF.

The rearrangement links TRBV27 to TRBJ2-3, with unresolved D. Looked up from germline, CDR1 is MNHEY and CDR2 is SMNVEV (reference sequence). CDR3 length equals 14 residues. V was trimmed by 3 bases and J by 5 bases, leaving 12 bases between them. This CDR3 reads CASSFGQLVDTQYF. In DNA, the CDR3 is TGTGCCAGCAGTTTCGGGCAGCTAGTAGATACGCAGTATTTT.

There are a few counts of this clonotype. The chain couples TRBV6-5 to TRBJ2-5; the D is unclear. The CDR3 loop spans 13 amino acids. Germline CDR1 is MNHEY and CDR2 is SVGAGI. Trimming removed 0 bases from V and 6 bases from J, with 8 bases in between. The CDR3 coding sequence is TGTGCCAGCAGTTACTCCGATTCGAAGACCCAGTACTTC. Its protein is CASSYSDSKTQYF.

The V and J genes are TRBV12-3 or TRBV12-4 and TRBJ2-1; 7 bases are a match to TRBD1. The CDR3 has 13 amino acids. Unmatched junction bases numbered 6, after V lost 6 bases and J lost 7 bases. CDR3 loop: CASSSDRVNEQFF. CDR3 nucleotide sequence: TGTGCCAGCAGCTCCGACAGGGTGAATGAGCAGTTCTTC.

The CDR3 DNA is TGCGCCGGGACTAGCGCACCAGATACGCAGTATTTT. The encoded protein is CAGTSAPDTQYF. This sequence joins TRBV20-1 and TRBJ2-3; TRBD2 matches 10 bases. The CDR3 totals 12 residues. Per germline, CDR1 DFQATT and CDR2 SNEGSKA (reference sequence).

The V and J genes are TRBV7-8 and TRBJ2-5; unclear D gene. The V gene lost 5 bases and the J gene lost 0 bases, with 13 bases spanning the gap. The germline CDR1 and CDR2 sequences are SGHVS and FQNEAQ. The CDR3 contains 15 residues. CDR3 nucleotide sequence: TGTGCCAGCAGCACCAAACGACGCGACCAAGAGACCCAGTACTTC. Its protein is CASSTKRRDQETQYF.

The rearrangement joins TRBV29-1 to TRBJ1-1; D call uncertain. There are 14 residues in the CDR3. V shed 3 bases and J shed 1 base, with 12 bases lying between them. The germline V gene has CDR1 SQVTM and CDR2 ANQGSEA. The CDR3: CSVERKVSNTEAFF. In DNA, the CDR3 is TGCAGCGTTGAGAGGAAAGTCTCGAACACTGAAGCTTTCTTT.

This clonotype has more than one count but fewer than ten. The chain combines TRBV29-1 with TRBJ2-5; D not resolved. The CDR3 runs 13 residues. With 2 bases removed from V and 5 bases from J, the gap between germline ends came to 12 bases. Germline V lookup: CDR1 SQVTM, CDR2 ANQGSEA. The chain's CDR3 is CSVERAPRETQYF. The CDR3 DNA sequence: TGCAGCGTTGAAAGGGCTCCCCGGGAGACCCAGTACTTC.

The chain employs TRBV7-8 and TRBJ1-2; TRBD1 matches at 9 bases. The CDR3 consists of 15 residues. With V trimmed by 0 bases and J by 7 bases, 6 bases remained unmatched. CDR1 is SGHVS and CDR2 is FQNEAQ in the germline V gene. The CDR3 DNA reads TGTGCCAGCAGCTTAGCTAGGACAGGGGTCGCTGGCTACACCTTC. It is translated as CASSLARTGVAGYTF.

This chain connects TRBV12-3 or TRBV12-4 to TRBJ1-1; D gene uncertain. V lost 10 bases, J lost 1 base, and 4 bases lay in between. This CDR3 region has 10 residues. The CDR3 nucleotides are TGTGCCACCGCGAACACTGAAGCTTTCTTT. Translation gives CATANTEAFF.

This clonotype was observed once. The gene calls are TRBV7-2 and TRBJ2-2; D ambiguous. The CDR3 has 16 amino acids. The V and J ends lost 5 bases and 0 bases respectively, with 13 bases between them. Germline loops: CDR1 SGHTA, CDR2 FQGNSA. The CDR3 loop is CASSQLGNANTGELFF. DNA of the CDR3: TGTGCCAGCAGCCAATTGGGCAATGCGAACACCGGGGAGCTGTTTTTT.

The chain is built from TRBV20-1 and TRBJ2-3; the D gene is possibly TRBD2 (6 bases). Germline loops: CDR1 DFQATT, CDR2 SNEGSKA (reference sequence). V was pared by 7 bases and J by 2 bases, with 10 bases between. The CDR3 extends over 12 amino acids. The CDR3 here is CSEGGSTDTQYF. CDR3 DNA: TGCAGTGAGGGAGGATCCACAGATACGCAGTATTTT.

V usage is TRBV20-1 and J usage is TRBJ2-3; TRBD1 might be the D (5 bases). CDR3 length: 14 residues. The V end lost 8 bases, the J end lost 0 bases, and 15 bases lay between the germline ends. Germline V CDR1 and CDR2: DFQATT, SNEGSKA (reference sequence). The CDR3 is CSFSGLGSTDTQYF. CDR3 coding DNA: TGCAGTTTCTCAGGGCTAGGGAGCACAGATACGCAGTATTTT.

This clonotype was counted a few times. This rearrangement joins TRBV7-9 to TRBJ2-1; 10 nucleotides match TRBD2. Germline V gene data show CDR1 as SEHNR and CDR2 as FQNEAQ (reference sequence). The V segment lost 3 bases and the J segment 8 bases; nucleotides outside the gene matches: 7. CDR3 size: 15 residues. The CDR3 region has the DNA TGTGCCAGCAGCTTCCAGCGGGGGGGCCTAGATGAGCAGTTCTTC. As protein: CASSFQRGGLDEQFF.

As DNA, the CDR3 is TGCGCCAGCAGCCAAGACGGGGGGGTAAATGAGCAGTACTTC. It encodes CASSQDGGVNEQYF. V gene TRBV5-1 combines with J gene TRBJ2-7, with 8 bases fitting TRBD2. This CDR3 has 14 amino acids. Germline assignment: CDR1 SGHRS and CDR2 YFSETQ. The V and J ends lost 4 bases and 7 bases, in that order; junction bases with no gene match: 10. Looking up the rest from reference TRBV5-1 and TRBJ2-7 gives the full variable domain: KAGVTQTPRYLIKTRGQQVTLSCSPISGHRSVSWYQQTPGQGLQFLFEYFSETQRNKGNFPGRFSGRQFSNSRSEMNVSTLELGDSALYLCASSQDGGVNEQYFGPGTRLTVT.

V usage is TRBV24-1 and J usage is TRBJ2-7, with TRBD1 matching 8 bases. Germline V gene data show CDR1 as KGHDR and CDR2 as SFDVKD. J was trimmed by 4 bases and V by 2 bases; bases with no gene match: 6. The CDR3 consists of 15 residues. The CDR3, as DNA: TGTGCCACCAGTGATTCCGGGACAGGAATGTACGAGCAGTACTTC. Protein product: CATSDSGTGMYEQYF.

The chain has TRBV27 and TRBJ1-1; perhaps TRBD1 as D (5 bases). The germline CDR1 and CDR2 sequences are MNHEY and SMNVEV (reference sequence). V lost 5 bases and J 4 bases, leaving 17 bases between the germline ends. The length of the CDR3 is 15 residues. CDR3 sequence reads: CASSPPTVAPTEAFF. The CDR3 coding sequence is TGTGCCAGCAGTCCCCCGACAGTCGCCCCCACTGAAGCTTTCTTT.

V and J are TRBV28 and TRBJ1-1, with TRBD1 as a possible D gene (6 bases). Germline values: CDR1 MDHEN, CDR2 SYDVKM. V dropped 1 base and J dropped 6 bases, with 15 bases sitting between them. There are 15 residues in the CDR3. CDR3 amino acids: CASSLFEGHKSEAFF. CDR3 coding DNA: TGTGCCAGCAGTTTATTCGAGGGACATAAGTCTGAAGCTTTCTTT.

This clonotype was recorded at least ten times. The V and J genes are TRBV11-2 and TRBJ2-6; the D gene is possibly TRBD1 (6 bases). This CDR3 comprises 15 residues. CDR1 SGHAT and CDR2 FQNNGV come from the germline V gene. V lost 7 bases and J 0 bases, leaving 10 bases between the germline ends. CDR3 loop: CASTGTSSGANVLTF. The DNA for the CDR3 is TGTGCCAGCACCGGGACATCCTCTGGGGCCAACGTCCTGACTTTC.